This TCR beta chain came from a study of blood T cell repertoires in COVID-19. About the study: Samples representing acute and convalescent COVID-19 were sourced from the United States, Italy and Spain. PBMCs, B-cell-depleted T cells, or T cells were the source of the cDNA or gDNA that made up the material.

The V segment lost 4 bases and the J segment 4 bases; nucleotides outside the gene matches: 8. CDR1 is WNHNN and CDR2 is SYGVQD in the germline V gene (reference sequence). This CDR3 is built from 15 residues. How the authors handled the data: The assay estimated nucleated cells by amplifying reference gene primers. Clones were sequenced by immunoSEQ multiplex PCR, and TCRdb holds only the in-frame ones, with some missing. V and J calls and clone size are given by that table; D and trimming were obtained from the DNA. The sample holds roughly 260,000 clones, 88% seen once. The TCR originated in a man aged 55 to 70 who had recovered from COVID-19. The chain is built from TRBV10-1 and TRBJ1-1, with TRBD1 identical over 8 bases. The specimen was peripheral blood. The CDR3 bases are TGCGCCAGCAGTGCCTTGACAGGGGTAAGCACTGAAGCTTTCTTT. Amino acids: CASSALTGVSTEAFF.